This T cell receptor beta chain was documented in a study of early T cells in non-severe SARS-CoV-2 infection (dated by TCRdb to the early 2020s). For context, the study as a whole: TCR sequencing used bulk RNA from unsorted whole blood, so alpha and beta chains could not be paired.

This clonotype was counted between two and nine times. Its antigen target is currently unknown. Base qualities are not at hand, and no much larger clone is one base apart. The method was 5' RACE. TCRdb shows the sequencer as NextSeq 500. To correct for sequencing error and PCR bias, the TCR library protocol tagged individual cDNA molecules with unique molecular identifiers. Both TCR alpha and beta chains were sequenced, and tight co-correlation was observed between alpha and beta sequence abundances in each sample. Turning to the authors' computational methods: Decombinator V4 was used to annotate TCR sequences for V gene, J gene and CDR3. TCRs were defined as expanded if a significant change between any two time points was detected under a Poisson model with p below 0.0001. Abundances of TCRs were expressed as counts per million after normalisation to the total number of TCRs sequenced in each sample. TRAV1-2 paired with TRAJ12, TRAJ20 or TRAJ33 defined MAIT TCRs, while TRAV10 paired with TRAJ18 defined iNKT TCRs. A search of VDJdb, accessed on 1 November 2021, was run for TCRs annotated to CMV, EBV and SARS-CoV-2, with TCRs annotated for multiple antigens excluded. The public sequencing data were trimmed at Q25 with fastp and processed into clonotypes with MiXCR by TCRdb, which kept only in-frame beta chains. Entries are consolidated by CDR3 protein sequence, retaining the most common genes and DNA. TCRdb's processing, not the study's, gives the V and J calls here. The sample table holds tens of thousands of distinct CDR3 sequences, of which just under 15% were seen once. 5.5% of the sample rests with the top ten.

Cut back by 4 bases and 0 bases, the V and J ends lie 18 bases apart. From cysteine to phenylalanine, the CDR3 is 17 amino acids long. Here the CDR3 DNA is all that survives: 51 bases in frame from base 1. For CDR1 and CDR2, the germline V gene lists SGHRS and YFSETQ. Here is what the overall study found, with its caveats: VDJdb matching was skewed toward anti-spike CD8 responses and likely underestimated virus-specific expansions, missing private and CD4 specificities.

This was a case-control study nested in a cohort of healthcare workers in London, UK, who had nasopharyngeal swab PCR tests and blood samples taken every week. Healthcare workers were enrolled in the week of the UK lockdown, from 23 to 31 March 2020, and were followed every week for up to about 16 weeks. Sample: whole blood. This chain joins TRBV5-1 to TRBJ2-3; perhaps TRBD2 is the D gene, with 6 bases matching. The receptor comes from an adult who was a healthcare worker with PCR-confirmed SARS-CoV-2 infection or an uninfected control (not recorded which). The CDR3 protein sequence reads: CASSPEPSGTSTDTQYF. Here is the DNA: TGCGCCAGCAGCCCGGAACCCTCCGGGACTAGCACAGATACGCAGTATTTT.